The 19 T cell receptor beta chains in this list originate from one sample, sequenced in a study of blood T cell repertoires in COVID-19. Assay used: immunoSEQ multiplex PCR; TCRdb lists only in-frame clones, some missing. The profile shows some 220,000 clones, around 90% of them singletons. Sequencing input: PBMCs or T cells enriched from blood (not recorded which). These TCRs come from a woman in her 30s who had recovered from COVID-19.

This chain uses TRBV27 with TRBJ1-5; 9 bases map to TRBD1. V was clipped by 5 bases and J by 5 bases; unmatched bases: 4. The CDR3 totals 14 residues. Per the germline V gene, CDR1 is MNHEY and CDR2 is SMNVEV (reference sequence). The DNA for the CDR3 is TGTGCCAGCAGTCTCCGGACAGGGGATCAGCCCCAGCATTTT. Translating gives CASSLRTGDQPQHF.

CDR3 nucleotide sequence: TGTGCCAGCAGCGTAGAATCACGGGGGGCCGGAAACACCATATATTTT. It specifies CASSVESRGAGNTIYF. The V gene is TRBV9, the J gene TRBJ1-3, with D perhaps matching TRBD1 (6 bases). Germline loops: CDR1 SGDLS, CDR2 YYNGEE. Trimming took off 0 bases at V and 4 bases at J, with 14 bases between the two ends. This CDR3 is 16 amino acids long.

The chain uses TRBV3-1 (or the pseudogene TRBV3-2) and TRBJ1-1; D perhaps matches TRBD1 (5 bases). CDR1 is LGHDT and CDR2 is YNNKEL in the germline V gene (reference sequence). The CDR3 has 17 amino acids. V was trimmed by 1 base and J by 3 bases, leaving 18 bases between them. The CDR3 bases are TGTGCCAGCAGCCAAGGGCTCCGGGGACTCGAGGACACTGAAGCTTTCTTT. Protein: CASSQGLRGLEDTEAFF.

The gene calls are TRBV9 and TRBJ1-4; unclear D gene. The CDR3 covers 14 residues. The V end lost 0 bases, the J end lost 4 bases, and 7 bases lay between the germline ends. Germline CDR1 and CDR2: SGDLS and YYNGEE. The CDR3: CASSVGRSNEKLFF. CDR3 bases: TGTGCCAGCAGCGTAGGGAGGAGTAATGAAAAACTGTTTTTT.

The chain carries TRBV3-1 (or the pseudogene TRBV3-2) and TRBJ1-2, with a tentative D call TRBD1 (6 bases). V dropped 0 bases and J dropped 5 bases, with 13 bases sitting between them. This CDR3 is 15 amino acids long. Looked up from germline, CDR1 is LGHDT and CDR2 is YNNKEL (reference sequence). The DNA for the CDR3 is TGTGCCAGCAGCCAAGATGCCACAGGGTCGTATGGCTACACCTTC. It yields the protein CASSQDATGSYGYTF.

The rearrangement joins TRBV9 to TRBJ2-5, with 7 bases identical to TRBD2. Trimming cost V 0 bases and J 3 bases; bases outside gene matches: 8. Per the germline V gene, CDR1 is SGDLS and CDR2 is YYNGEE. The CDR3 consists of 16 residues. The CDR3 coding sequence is TGTGCCAGCAGCGTAGGCTTTCCAGCGGGGAAAGAGACCCAGTACTTC. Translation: CASSVGFPAGKETQYF. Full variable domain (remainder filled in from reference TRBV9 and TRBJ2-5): DSGVTQTPKHLITATGQRVTLRCSPRSGDLSVYWYQQSLDQGLQFLIQYYNGEERAKGNILERFSAQQFPDLHSELNLSSLELGDSALYFCASSVGFPAGKETQYFGPGTRLLVL.

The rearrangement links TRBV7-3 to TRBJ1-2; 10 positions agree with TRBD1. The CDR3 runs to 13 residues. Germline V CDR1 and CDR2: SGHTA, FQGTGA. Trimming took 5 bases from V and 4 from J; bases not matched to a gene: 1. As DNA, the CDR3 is TGTGCCAGCAGCCGGACAGGGGGCTATGGCTACACCTTC. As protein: CASSRTGGYGYTF.

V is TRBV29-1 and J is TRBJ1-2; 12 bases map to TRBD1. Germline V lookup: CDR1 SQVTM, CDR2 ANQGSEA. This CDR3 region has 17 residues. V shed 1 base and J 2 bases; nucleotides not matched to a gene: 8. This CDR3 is CSVEAWDRGLLNYGYTF. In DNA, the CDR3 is TGCAGCGTTGAAGCTTGGGACAGGGGGCTCCTCAACTATGGCTACACCTTC.

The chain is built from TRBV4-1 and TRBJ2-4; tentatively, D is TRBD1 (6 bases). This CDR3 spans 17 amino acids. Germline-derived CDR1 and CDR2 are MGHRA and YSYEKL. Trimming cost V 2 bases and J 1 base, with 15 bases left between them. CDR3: CASSQQQGRAAKNIQYF. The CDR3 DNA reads TGCGCCAGCAGCCAACAACAGGGCCGGGCGGCCAAAAACATTCAGTACTTC.

CDR3 region: CSVPPDREGMNTEAFF. CDR3 in DNA: TGCAGCGTCCCCCCGGACAGGGAAGGGATGAACACTGAAGCTTTCTTT. This chain uses TRBV29-1 with TRBJ1-1, with 8 bases fitting TRBD1. Trimming took 6 bases from V and 0 from J; bases not matched to a gene: 12. The CDR3 has 16 amino acids. Germline CDR1 SQVTM, CDR2 ANQGSEA.

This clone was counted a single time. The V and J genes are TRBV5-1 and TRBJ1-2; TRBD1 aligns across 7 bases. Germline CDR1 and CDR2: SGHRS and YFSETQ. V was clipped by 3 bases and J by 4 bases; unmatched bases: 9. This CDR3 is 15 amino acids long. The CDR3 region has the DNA TGCGCCAGCAGCTCCAGCAGCAGGGGGACCTATGGCTACACCTTC. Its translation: CASSSSSRGTYGYTF.

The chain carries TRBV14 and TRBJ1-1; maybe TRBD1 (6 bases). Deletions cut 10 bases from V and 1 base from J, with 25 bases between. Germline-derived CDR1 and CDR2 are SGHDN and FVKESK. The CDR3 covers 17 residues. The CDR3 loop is CATPDKEQGRWNTEAFF. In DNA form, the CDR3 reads TGTGCCACCCCCGACAAGGAACAGGGCCGTTGGAACACTGAAGCTTTCTTT.

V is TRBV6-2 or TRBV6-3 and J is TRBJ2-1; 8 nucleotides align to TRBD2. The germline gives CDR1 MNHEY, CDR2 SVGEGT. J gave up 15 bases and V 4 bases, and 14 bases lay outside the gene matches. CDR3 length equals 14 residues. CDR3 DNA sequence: TGTGCCAGCAGTTGGCGGGGGGTAGACAATGAGTCGTTCTTC. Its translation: CASSWRGVDNESFF.

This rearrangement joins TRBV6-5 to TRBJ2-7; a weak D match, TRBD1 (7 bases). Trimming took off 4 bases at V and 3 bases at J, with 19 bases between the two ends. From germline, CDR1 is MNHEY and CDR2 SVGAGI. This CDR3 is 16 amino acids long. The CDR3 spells CASSSSRQGGNYEQYF. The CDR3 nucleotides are TGTGCCAGCAGTTCATCCCGGCAGGGGGGTAACTACGAGCAGTACTTC.

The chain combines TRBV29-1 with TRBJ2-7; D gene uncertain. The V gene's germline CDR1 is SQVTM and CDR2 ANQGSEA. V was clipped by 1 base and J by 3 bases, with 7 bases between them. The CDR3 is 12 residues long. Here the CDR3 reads CSVEGFLYEQYF. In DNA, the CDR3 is TGCAGCGTTGAAGGTTTCCTCTACGAGCAGTACTTC.

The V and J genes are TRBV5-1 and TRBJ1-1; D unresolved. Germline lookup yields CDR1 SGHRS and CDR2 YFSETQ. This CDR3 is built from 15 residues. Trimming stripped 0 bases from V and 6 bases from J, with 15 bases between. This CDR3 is CASSLAFPTSAEAFF. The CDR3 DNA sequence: TGCGCCAGCAGCTTGGCCTTTCCAACAAGCGCTGAAGCTTTCTTT.

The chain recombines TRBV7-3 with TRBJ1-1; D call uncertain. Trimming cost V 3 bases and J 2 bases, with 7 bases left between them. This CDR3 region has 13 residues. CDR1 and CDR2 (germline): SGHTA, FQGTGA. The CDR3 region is CASSFSPNTEAFF. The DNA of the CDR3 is TGTGCCAGCAGCTTCTCCCCCAACACTGAAGCTTTCTTT.

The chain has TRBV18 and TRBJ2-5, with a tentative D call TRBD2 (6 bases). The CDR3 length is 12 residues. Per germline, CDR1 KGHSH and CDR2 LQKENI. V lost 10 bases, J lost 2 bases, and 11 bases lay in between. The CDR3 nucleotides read TGTGCCACCGGCGGGGCACAAGAGACCCAGTACTTC. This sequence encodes CATGGAQETQYF. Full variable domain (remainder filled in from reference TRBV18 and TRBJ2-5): NAGVMQNPRHLVRRRGQEARLRCSPMKGHSHVYWYRQLPEEGLKFMVYLQKENIIDESGMPKERFSAEFPKEGPSILRIQQVVRGDSAAYFCATGGAQETQYFGPGTRLLVL.

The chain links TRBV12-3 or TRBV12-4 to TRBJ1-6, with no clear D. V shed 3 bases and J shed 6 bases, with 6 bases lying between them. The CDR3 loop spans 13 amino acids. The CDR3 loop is CASSFEVNSPLHF. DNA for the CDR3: TGTGCCAGCAGTTTCGAGGTTAATTCACCCCTCCACTTT.